The 5 T cell receptor beta chains in this list originate from one sample, sequenced in a study of control samples from healthy donors and cancer patients. Only in-frame clones appear in the TCRdb table, and some are missing; sequencing was by immunoSEQ multiplex PCR. The table has about 21,000 clones, approximately 80% seen once. Sequences were obtained from PBMCs. The receptors come from a man in his 60s with colorectal cancer.

This chain links TRBV29-1 with TRBJ1-2, with 8 bases identical to TRBD1. Trimming cost V 0 bases and J 5 bases; bases outside gene matches: 5. CDR1 is SQVTM and CDR2 is ANQGSEA in the germline V gene. The CDR3 is 14 residues long. The CDR3 region has the DNA TGCAGCGTTGAAGATAAGGACAGGGCGTATGGCTACACCTTC. As protein: CSVEDKDRAYGYTF.

The chain carries TRBV5-1 and TRBJ1-1; a weak D match, TRBD1 (6 bases). Germline CDR1 is SGHRS and CDR2 is YFSETQ. The V gene lost 3 bases and the J gene lost 1 base, with 13 bases spanning the gap. CDR3 size: 15 residues. The CDR3 DNA follows: TGCGCCAGCAGCTGGTTACAGGGCGAGAACACTGAAGCTTTCTTT. Its translation: CASSWLQGENTEAFF.

This clone was recorded once. The rearrangement joins TRBV5-1 to TRBJ1-6; a possible D gene is TRBD1 (5 bases). The CDR3 loop spans 15 amino acids. The germline V gene encodes CDR1 SGHRS and CDR2 YFSETQ. The V end lost 4 bases, the J end lost 0 bases, and 8 bases lay between the germline ends. For the CDR3, the DNA is TGCGCCAGCAGCGGGGCGAGCTCCTATAATTCACCCCTCCACTTT. Protein product: CASSGASSYNSPLHF.

This chain connects TRBV6-5 to TRBJ2-7, with 11 bases fitting TRBD1. CDR3 length equals 15 residues. Germline V lookup: CDR1 MNHEY, CDR2 SVGAGI. The V segment lost 2 bases and the J segment 3 bases; nucleotides outside the gene matches: 3. The CDR3 here is CASSYRGQGVYEQYF. For the CDR3, the DNA is TGTGCCAGCAGTTACAGGGGACAGGGGGTCTACGAGCAGTACTTC.

The table lists this clone with a count of one. The J gene is TRBJ2-3, the V gene TRBV29-1; D is unresolved. The CDR3 length is 15 residues. Germline-derived CDR1 and CDR2 are SQVTM and ANQGSEA. The V gene lost 0 bases and the J gene lost 5 bases, with 15 bases spanning the gap. CDR3 loop: CSVEDGLAVGDTQYF. Here the CDR3 DNA reads TGCAGCGTTGAAGATGGCTTAGCTGTGGGAGATACGCAGTATTTT.